Shown below are 32 T cell receptor beta chains from a single sample sequenced in a study of T cells in Graves' hyperthyroidism and ophthalmopathy. From RNA transcripts, TCR beta CDR3 regions were amplified. The HTBI set primed first-round TCR CDR3 RT-PCR. TCRdb re-called the multiplex PCR reads with MiXCR, one entry per CDR3 protein. The sample has hundreds of thousands of distinct CDR3 sequences, approximately 15% seen once. The specimen sequenced was blood. These TCRs come from a woman aged 40-49 years with Graves' ophthalmopathy.

This rearrangement joins TRBV6-1 to TRBJ1-1; D unresolved. V was trimmed by 6 bases and J by 5 bases, leaving 16 bases between them. From germline, CDR1 is MNHNS and CDR2 SASEGT. This CDR3 has 14 amino acids. The CDR3 region has the DNA TGTGCCAGCAGCCCTACCGGGCTCGTGACTGAAGCTTTCTTT. Translated, it gives CASSPTGLVTEAFF.

This clonotype was counted ten times or more. The chain employs TRBV4-1 and TRBJ2-3; a possible D gene is TRBD2 (5 bases). CDR3 length: 13 amino acids. V lost 8 bases and J lost 5, with 14 bases in between. Germline V gives CDR1 MGHRA, CDR2 YSYEKL. CDR3 DNA: TGCGCCAGCGGTACCGGAGGTGGAGATACGCAGTATTTT. It specifies CASGTGGGDTQYF.

This clonotype was observed many times. V is TRBV6-1 and J is TRBJ2-1; D ambiguous. This CDR3 is built from 16 residues. Germline CDR1 and CDR2: MNHNS and SASEGT. The V and J ends lost 5 bases and 0 bases respectively, with 14 bases between them. The CDR3 DNA sequence: TGTGCCAGCAGTTACGCCCGGCGAGCCTCCTACAATGAGCAGTTCTTC. Its translation: CASSYARRASYNEQFF.

This clonotype was observed a few times. The chain recombines TRBV29-1 with TRBJ2-1; D is uncertain. Trimming removed 4 bases at V and 0 bases at J, with 7 bases between. This CDR3 has 13 residues. Germline loops: CDR1 SQVTM, CDR2 ANQGSEA. The CDR3 nucleotides are TGCAGCGTTGTGATGGGCTCCTACAATGAGCAGTTCTTC. This sequence encodes CSVVMGSYNEQFF.

As for this clonotype: This could be a read error, since a much larger clone is one nucleotide away. The gene calls are TRBV7-9 and TRBJ2-7, with D tentatively TRBD1 or TRBD2 (5 bases each). V lost 5 bases and J 1 base, leaving 6 bases between the germline ends. The CDR3 is 12 residues long. Germline assignment: CDR1 SEHNR and CDR2 FQNEAQ (reference sequence). CDR3 region: CASSEGSYEQYF. The CDR3 DNA sequence: TGTGCCAGCAGCGAGGGGTCCTACGAGCAGTACTTC.

This clonotype was counted at least ten times. V and J are TRBV7-9 and TRBJ2-7; D gene uncertain. This CDR3 has 13 amino acids. Looked up from germline, CDR1 is SEHNR and CDR2 is FQNEAQ (reference sequence). V lost 1 base to trimming and J lost 4 bases, with 8 bases between them. The CDR3 here is CASSLGRPYEQYF. Here the CDR3 DNA reads TGTGCCAGCAGCTTAGGCAGGCCGTACGAGCAGTACTTC.

This rearrangement joins TRBV20-1 to TRBJ1-2, with D tentatively TRBD1 (6 bases). CDR3 length equals 12 residues. The V end was cut by 6 bases, the J end by 4 bases, with 12 bases between. Looked up from germline, CDR1 is DFQATT and CDR2 is SNEGSKA (reference sequence). The CDR3 DNA sequence: TGCAGTGCCCGGGGGGGCGTCTATGGCTACACCTTC. Its translation is CSARGGVYGYTF.

As concerns this clonotype: A read error may explain this, as a much larger clone is one base away. This chain connects TRBV7-2 to TRBJ2-3; 10 bases agree with TRBD1. The CDR3 is 15 residues long. The germline CDR1 and CDR2 sequences are SGHTA and FQGNSA. After removal of 7 bases from V and 6 bases from J, the junction contained 10 bases not matched to a gene. The CDR3 loop reads CTSTYRDRGSDTQYF. The CDR3 DNA sequence: TGTACCAGCACCTACCGGGACAGGGGATCCGATACGCAGTATTTT.

This clonotype occurred many times. The chain employs TRBV19 and TRBJ1-5; D remains ambiguous. The CDR3 extends over 16 amino acids. V was cut by 6 bases and J by 4 bases, with 19 bases left in between. Germline CDR1 and CDR2: LNHDA and SQIVND (reference sequence). CDR3: CASSDFRRSGNQPQHF. Written as DNA, the CDR3 is TGTGCCAGTAGCGACTTTAGGCGTAGTGGTAATCAGCCCCAGCATTTT.

The table lists this clonotype with many counts. J is TRBJ2-7 and V is TRBV27; 8 nucleotides agree with TRBD2. The CDR3 sequence is 15 residues long. J gave up 7 bases and V 3 bases, and 11 bases lay outside the gene matches. CDR1 is MNHEY and CDR2 is SMNVEV in the germline V gene (reference sequence). In DNA, the CDR3 is TGTGCCAGCAGTTTCACGGGACTAGGAGGATGGGAGCAGTACTTC. Amino acids: CASSFTGLGGWEQYF.

This clonotype was seen at least ten times. The CDR3 nucleotides are TGTGCCAGCAGTTTGGGACAGGGGGCCGGGGAAAACTATGGCTACACCTTC. The encoded protein is CASSLGQGAGENYGYTF. The V gene is TRBV28, the J gene TRBJ1-2, with TRBD1 identical over 12 bases. There are 17 residues in the CDR3. V trimming: 3 bases; J trimming: 2 bases; junction bases outside the gene matches: 7. In germline, CDR1 is MDHEN, CDR2 SYDVKM.

The chain carries TRBV7-9 and TRBJ1-3; D possibly corresponds to TRBD1 (6 bases). V lost 5 bases and J 6 bases, leaving 14 bases between the germline ends. Germline CDR1 reads SEHNR; CDR2 reads FQNEAQ (reference sequence). There are 14 residues in the CDR3. The CDR3 nucleotides read TGTGCCAGCAGCAAGGCGGGACACGTAAACACCATATATTTT. Protein sequence: CASSKAGHVNTIYF.

The rearrangement joins TRBV20-1 to TRBJ1-6; tentative D call: TRBD1 (6 bases). This CDR3 has 16 residues. Trimming removed 0 bases from V and 5 bases from J, with 14 bases in between. The V gene's germline CDR1 is DFQATT and CDR2 SNEGSKA (reference sequence). CDR3 coding DNA: TGCAGTGCTAGAGATGCCGACAGGCCGGATAATTCACCCCTCCACTTT. Amino acids: CSARDADRPDNSPLHF.

The V and J genes are TRBV3-1 and TRBJ1-2, with D unclear. Germline values: CDR1 LGHDT, CDR2 YNNKEL (reference sequence). The CDR3 consists of 15 residues. Trimming stripped 4 bases from V and 2 bases from J, with 14 bases between. Here the CDR3 DNA reads TGTGCCAGCAGCCCAACGCGCCGAAACAACTATGGCTACACCTTC. This sequence encodes CASSPTRRNNYGYTF.

This clonotype occurred many times. CDR3 in amino acids: CATRDTNYGYTF. CDR3 DNA sequence: TGTGCCACCCGGGACACAAACTATGGCTACACCTTC. The rearrangement links TRBV2 to TRBJ1-2; D might be TRBD1 (6 bases). Germline V lookup: CDR1 SNHLY, CDR2 FYNNEI. CDR3 length equals 12 residues. With 10 bases removed from V and 2 bases from J, the gap between germline ends came to 11 bases.

This clonotype was recorded at least ten times. The chain has TRBV30 and TRBJ2-3; possibly TRBD2 for D (5 bases). The CDR3 covers 13 residues. The V and J ends lost 4 bases and 5 bases respectively, with 13 bases between them. Germline CDR1 is GTSNPN and CDR2 is SVGIG (reference sequence). The CDR3 DNA reads TGTGCCTGGATGGCGGACTTCCGAGATACGCAGTATTTT. Its protein is CAWMADFRDTQYF.

This chain links TRBV4-2 with TRBJ2-1; 10 bases fit TRBD2. V was pared by 2 bases and J by 3 bases, with 7 bases of the junction left unmatched. Germline V gene lookup returns CDR1 LGHNA and CDR2 YNFKEQ. The CDR3 runs to 17 residues. In DNA, the CDR3 is TGTGCCAGCAGCCAACTGAGACTAGCGGGCCTCTACAATGAGCAGTTCTTC. This translates into CASSQLRLAGLYNEQFF.

The table lists this clonotype with a few counts. In DNA form, the CDR3 reads TGTGCCTGGAGTAAACTGTTTGGTGGCTACACCTTC. Amino acids: CAWSKLFGGYTF. The chain couples TRBV30 to TRBJ1-2; D call uncertain. Germline CDR1 is GTSNPN and CDR2 is SVGIG (reference sequence). The ends were cut back, 2 bases at V and 7 bases at J, with 11 bases in the middle. This CDR3 contains 12 residues.

This clonotype was detected a few times. This chain joins TRBV27 and TRBJ2-1; D call uncertain. V gave up 5 bases and J gave up 0 bases, with 5 bases separating them. The germline CDR1 and CDR2 sequences are MNHEY and SMNVEV (reference sequence). This CDR3 has 13 amino acids. CDR3 in amino acids: CASSTYSYNEQFF. The CDR3 DNA reads as TGTGCCAGCAGTACGTACTCCTACAATGAGCAGTTCTTC.

The table lists this clonotype with a few counts. This chain joins TRBV9 and TRBJ2-1, with 9 nucleotides matching TRBD2. CDR3 length equals 19 residues. From germline, CDR1 is SGDLS and CDR2 YYNGEE. J lost 8 bases, V lost 4 bases, and 22 bases had no gene match. The CDR3 reads CASSTPGRREGTGGDEQFF. The CDR3 DNA sequence: TGTGCCAGCAGCACGCCCGGGCGGCGGGAGGGCACGGGGGGAGATGAGCAGTTCTTC.

J is TRBJ2-3 and V is TRBV20-1; 8 nucleotides line up with TRBD2. This CDR3 has 15 residues. Germline V gene sequence: CDR1 DFQATT, CDR2 SNEGSKA (reference sequence). Germline trimming cut 0 bases from V and 4 bases from J; bases unmatched to any gene: 6. CDR3 in amino acids: CSARDSGGRSDTQYF. DNA for the CDR3: TGCAGTGCTAGAGATTCGGGCGGGAGGTCAGATACGCAGTATTTT.

This clonotype was seen at least ten times. This rearrangement joins TRBV12-3 or TRBV12-4 to TRBJ1-5, with a tentative D call TRBD1 (6 bases). CDR3 length: 15 residues. V was trimmed by 6 bases and J by 4 bases, leaving 16 bases between them. The CDR3 loop is CASRFGGGPNQPQHF. CDR3 in DNA: TGTGCCAGCAGGTTCGGCGGGGGCCCAAATCAGCCCCAGCATTTT.

This rearrangement joins TRBV6-1 to TRBJ2-3, with 9 positions matching TRBD2. Germline V lookup: CDR1 MNHNS, CDR2 SASEGT. The V segment lost 8 bases and the J segment 1 base; nucleotides outside the gene matches: 10. The CDR3 has 16 residues. CDR3 loop: CASSFLAGGRTDTQYF. The CDR3 DNA reads TGTGCCAGCTCCTTTTTGGCGGGGGGGCGCACAGATACGCAGTATTTT.

The table lists this clonotype with many counts. This CDR3 is CASSYSGTLMEQYF. In DNA, the CDR3 is TGTGCCAGCAGTTACTCCGGGACATTAATGGAGCAGTACTTC. The chain has TRBV6-2 or TRBV6-3 and TRBJ2-7, with a possible D match to TRBD1 (6 bases). Trimming pared 0 bases from V and 7 bases from J, leaving 13 bases between. The germline gives CDR1 MNHEY, CDR2 SVGEGT. CDR3 size: 14 residues.

This clonotype occurred a few times. The chain carries TRBV3-1 and TRBJ2-7, with 7 positions matching TRBD1. The CDR3 loop spans 19 amino acids. Unmatched junction bases numbered 19, after V lost 1 base and J lost 4 bases. From germline, CDR1 is LGHDT and CDR2 YNNKEL (reference sequence). The CDR3: CASSQANSQGGAFAYEQYF. In DNA form, the CDR3 reads TGTGCCAGCAGCCAAGCCAACTCCCAAGGGGGCGCTTTTGCTTACGAGCAGTACTTC.

This clonotype has ten or more counts. The chain joins TRBV11-3 to TRBJ2-5, with TRBD2 as a possible D gene (6 bases). CDR3 length: 15 amino acids. Trimming pared 4 bases from V and 5 bases from J, leaving 17 bases between. Germline V gene sequence: CDR1 SGHNT, CDR2 YENEEA. CDR3 region: CASSYGGSGRETQYF. The CDR3 region has the DNA TGTGCCAGCAGCTATGGAGGGAGTGGGCGGGAGACCCAGTACTTC.

This clonotype was seen ten or more times. This chain connects TRBV20-1 to TRBJ1-1; D is unresolved. The germline CDR1 and CDR2 sequences are DFQATT and SNEGSKA (reference sequence). This CDR3 is 15 amino acids long. V shed 0 bases and J shed 0 bases, with 11 bases lying between them. As DNA, the CDR3 is TGCAGTGCTAGAGAAGGTGTGACCATGAACACTGAAGCTTTCTTT. This translates into CSAREGVTMNTEAFF.

This clonotype was seen only a few times. The gene calls are TRBV28 and TRBJ1-6; 11 bases fit TRBD1. CDR1 MDHEN and CDR2 SYDVKM come from the germline V gene. The CDR3 totals 15 residues. Trimming took 6 bases from V and 10 from J; bases not matched to a gene: 8. CDR3 sequence: CASSSQGQGGSPLHF. CDR3 nucleotides: TGTGCCAGCAGCAGCCAGGGACAGGGGGGATCACCCCTCCACTTT. The whole variable domain, remainder taken from reference TRBV28 and TRBJ1-6, is DVKVTQSSRYLVKRTGEKVFLECVQDMDHENMFWYRQDPGLGLRLIYFSYDVKMKEKGDIPEGYSVSREKKERFSLILESASTNQTSMYLCASSSQGQGGSPLHFGNGTRLTVT.

This clonotype was seen a handful of times. The rearrangement joins TRBV14 to TRBJ2-5; D may be TRBD1 (5 bases). CDR1 and CDR2 from the germline V gene are SGHDN and FVKESK. With 1 base removed from V and 2 bases from J, the gap between germline ends came to 17 bases. This CDR3 region has 17 residues. The CDR3, as DNA: TGTGCCAGCAGCCAAGGTGTTAGCAGGGCTGCTCAAGAGACCCAGTACTTC. The encoded protein is CASSQGVSRAAQETQYF.

The CDR3 nucleotides read TGTGCCAGCAGGCAAGGGGGGGGGGCGAACACCGGGGAGCTGTTTTTT. This translates into CASRQGGGANTGELFF. This chain links TRBV6-1 with TRBJ2-2, with D possibly being TRBD2 (7 bases). Germline V gene lookup returns CDR1 MNHNS and CDR2 SASEGT. V gave up 6 bases and J gave up 0 bases, with 14 bases separating them. The CDR3 has 16 amino acids.

The chain employs TRBV11-2 and TRBJ2-7, with 13 bases matching TRBD2. V lost 5 bases, J lost 8 bases, and 12 bases stayed unmatched. Looked up from germline, CDR1 is SGHAT and CDR2 is FQNNGV. The CDR3 consists of 16 residues. The CDR3: CASSPFPGLAGAKQYF. The CDR3 DNA sequence: TGTGCCAGCAGCCCCTTCCCAGGACTAGCGGGAGCGAAGCAGTACTTC.

This clonotype was detected a few times. The V gene is TRBV7-9, the J gene TRBJ1-1, with D possibly TRBD1 on 5 matching bases. Between the trimmed V and J ends, which lost 1 base and 4 bases, there was a span of 16 bases. The CDR3 consists of 16 residues. From germline, CDR1 is SEHNR and CDR2 FQNEAQ (reference sequence). CDR3 residues: CASSLGARAGGTEAFF. DNA for the CDR3: TGTGCCAGCAGCTTAGGGGCCAGGGCGGGGGGCACTGAAGCTTTCTTT.